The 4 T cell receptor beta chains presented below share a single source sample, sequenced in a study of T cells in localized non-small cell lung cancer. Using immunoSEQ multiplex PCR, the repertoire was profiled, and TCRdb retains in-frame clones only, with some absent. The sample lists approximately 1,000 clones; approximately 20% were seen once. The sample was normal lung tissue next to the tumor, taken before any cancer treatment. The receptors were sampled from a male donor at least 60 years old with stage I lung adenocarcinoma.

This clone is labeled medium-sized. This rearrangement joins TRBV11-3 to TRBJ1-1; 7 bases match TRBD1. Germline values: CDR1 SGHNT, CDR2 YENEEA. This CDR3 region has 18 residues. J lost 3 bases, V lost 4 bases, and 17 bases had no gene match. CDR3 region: CASSSEKYNRDRDTEAFF. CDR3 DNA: TGTGCCAGCAGCTCCGAAAAATATAACCGGGACAGAGACACTGAAGCTTTCTTT.

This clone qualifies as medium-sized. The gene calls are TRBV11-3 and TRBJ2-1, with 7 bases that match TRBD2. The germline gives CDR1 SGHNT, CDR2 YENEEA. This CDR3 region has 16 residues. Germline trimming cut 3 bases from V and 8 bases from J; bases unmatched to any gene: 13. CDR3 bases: TGTGCCAGCAGCTTGGCCACGGGGGGTTTTGAAGATGAGCAGTTCTTC. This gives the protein CASSLATGGFEDEQFF.

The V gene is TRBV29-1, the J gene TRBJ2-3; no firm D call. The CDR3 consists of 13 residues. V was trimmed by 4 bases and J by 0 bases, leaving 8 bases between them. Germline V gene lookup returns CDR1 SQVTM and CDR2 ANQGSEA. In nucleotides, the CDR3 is TGCAGCGTTGCCCCGTACAGCACAGATACGCAGTATTTT. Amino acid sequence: CSVAPYSTDTQYF.

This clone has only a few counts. The CDR3 DNA is TGTGCCAGCAGCACATATACCATGAAGAGCTCCTACAATGAGCAGTTCTTC. The encoded protein is CASSTYTMKSSYNEQFF. The rearrangement links TRBV7-7 to TRBJ2-1; D gene uncertain. CDR1 SSHAT and CDR2 FNYEAQ come from the germline V gene (reference sequence). The CDR3 extends over 17 amino acids. V was pared by 5 bases and J by 0 bases, with 17 bases between. The full variable domain, completed using reference TRBV7-7 and TRBJ2-1, is GAGVSQSPRYKVTKRGQDVTLRCDPISSHATLYWYQQALGQGPEFLTYFNYEAQPDKSGLPSDRFSAERPEGSISTLTIQRTEQRDSAMYRCASSTYTMKSSYNEQFFGPGTRLTVL.